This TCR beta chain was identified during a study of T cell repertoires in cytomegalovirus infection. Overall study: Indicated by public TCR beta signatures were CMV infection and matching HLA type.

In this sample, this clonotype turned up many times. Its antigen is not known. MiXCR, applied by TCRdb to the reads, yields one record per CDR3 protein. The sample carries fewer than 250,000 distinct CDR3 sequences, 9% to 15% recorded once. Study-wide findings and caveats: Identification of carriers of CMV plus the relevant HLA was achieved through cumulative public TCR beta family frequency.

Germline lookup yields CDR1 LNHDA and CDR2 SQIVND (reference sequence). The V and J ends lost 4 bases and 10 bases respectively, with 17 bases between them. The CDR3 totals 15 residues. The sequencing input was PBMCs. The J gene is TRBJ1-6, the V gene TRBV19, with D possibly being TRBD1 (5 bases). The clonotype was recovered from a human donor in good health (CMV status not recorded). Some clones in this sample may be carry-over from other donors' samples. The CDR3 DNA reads TGTGCCAGTAGTAAAAGGGACGGAGGATACTCACCCCTCCACTTT. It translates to CASSKRDGGYSPLHF.